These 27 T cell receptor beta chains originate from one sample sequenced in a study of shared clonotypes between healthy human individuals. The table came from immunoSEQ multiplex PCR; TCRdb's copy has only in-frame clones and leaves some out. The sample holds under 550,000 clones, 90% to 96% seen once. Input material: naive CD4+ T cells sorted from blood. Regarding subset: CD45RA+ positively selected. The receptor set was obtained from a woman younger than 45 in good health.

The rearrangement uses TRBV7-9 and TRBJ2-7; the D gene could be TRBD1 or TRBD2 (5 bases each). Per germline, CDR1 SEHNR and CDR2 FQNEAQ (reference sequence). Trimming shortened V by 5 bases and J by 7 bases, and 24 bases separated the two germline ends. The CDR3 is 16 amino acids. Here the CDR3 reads CASSHTSGDPLVEQYF. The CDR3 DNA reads TGTGCCAGCAGCCATACGTCCGGGGACCCGCTGGTTGAGCAGTACTTC.

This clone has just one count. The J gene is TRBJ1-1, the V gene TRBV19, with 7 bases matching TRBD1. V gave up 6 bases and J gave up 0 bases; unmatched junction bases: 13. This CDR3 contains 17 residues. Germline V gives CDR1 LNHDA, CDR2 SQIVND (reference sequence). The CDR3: CASRPLGQTLMNTEAFF. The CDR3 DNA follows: TGTGCCAGTAGGCCTCTGGGACAGACTTTAATGAACACTGAAGCTTTCTTT.

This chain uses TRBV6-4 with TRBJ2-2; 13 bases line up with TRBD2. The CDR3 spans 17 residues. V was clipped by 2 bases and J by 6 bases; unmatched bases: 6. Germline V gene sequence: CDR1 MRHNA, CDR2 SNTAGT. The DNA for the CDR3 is TGTGCCAGCAGTGACCCCGGAACTAGCGGGAGGGCCGGGGAGCTGTTTTTT. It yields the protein CASSDPGTSGRAGELFF.

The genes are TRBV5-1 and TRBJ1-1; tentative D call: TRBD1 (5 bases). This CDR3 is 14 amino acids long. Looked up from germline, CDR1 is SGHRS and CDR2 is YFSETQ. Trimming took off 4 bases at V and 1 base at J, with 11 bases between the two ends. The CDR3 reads CASSTYTGNTEAFF. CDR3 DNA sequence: TGCGCCAGCAGCACGTATACAGGGAACACTGAAGCTTTCTTT.

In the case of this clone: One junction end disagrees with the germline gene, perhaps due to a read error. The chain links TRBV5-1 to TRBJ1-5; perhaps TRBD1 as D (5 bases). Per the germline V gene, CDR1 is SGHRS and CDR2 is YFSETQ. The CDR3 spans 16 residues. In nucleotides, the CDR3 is TGCGCCAGCGGCTTGACTGGACATGCCCTCAATCAGCCCCAGCATTTT. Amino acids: CASGLTGHALNQPQHF.

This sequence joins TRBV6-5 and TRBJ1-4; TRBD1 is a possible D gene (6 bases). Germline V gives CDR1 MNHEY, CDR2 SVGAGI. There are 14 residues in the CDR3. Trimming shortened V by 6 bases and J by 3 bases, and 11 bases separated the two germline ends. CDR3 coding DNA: TGTGCCAGCAGCCTGACAGGCGCTAATGAAAAACTGTTTTTT. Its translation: CASSLTGANEKLFF.

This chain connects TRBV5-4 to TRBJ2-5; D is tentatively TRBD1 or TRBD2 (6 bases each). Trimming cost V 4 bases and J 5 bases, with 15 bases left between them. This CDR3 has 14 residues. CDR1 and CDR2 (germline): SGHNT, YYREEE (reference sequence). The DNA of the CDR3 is TGTGCCAGCAGCCCCGTAGGGGGGACGGAGACCCAGTACTTC. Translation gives CASSPVGGTETQYF.

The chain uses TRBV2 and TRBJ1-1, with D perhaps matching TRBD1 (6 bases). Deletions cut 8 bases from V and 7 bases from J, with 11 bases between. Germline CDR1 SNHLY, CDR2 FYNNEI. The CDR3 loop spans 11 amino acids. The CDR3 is CASRMDSEAFF. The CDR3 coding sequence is TGTGCCAGCCGGATGGACAGTGAAGCTTTCTTT.

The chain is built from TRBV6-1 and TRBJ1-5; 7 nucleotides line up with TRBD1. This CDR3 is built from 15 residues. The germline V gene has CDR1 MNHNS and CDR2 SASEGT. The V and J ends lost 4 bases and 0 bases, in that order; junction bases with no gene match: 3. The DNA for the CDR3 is TGTGCCAGCAGTGGACAGGGTAATAGCAATCAGCCCCAGCATTTT. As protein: CASSGQGNSNQPQHF.

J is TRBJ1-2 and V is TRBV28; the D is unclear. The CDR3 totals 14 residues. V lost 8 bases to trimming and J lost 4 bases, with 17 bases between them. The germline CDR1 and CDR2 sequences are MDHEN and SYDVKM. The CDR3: CASRIPGDPYGYTF. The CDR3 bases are TGTGCCAGCCGAATACCCGGCGACCCCTATGGCTACACCTTC.

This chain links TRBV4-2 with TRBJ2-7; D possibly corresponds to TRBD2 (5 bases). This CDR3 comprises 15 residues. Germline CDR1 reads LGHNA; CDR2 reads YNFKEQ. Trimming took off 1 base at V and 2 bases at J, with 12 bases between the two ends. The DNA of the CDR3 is TGTGCCAGCAGCCAAGGGCGTCTAGCAGCCTACGAGCAGTACTTC. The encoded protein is CASSQGRLAAYEQYF.

CDR3 loop: CSAKLLSGNTIYF. The CDR3 nucleotides read TGCAGCGCTAAATTACTCTCTGGAAACACCATATATTTT. V and J are TRBV29-1 and TRBJ1-3, with no clear D. The germline V gene encodes CDR1 SQVTM and CDR2 ANQGSEA. This CDR3 is built from 13 residues. V lost 7 bases, J lost 0 bases, and 10 bases lay in between.

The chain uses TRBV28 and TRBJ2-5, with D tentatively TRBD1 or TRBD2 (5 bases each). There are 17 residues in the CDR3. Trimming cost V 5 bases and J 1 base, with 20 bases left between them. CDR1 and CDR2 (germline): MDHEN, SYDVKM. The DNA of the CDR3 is TGTGCCAGCAGTGGACACGCGGGCCACGGACCCCAAGAGACCCAGTACTTC. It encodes CASSGHAGHGPQETQYF.

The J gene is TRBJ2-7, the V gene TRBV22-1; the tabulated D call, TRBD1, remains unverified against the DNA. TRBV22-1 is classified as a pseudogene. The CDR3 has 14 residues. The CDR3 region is CPGSGVGQGYEQYF. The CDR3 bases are TGTCCTGGGAGCGGTGTTGGGCAGGGGTACGAGCAGTACTTC.

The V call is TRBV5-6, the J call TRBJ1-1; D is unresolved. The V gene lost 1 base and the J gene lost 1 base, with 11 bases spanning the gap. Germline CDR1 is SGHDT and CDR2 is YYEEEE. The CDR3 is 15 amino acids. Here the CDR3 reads CASSLFSRENTEAFF. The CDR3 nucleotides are TGTGCCAGCAGCTTGTTTTCCCGGGAGAACACTGAAGCTTTCTTT.

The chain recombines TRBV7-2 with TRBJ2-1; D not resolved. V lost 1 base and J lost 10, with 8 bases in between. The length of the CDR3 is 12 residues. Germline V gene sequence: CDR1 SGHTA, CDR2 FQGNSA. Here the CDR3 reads CASSLGFVEQFF. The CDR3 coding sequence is TGTGCCAGCAGCTTAGGGTTTGTAGAGCAGTTCTTC.

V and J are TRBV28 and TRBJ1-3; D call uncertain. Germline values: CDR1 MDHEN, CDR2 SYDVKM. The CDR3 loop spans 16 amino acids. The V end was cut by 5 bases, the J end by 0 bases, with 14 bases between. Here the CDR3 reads CASSGTLVSSGNTIYF. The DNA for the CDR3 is TGTGCCAGCAGTGGTACCCTCGTGAGCTCTGGAAACACCATATATTTT. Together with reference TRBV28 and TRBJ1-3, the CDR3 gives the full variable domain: DVKVTQSSRYLVKRTGEKVFLECVQDMDHENMFWYRQDPGLGLRLIYFSYDVKMKEKGDIPEGYSVSREKKERFSLILESASTNQTSMYLCASSGTLVSSGNTIYFGEGSWLTVV.

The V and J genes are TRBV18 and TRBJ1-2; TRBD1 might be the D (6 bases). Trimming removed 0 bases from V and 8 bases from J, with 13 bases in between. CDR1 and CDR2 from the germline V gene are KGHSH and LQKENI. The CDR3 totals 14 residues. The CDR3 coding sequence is TGTGCCAGCTCACCACCCGGGGGCGTCGGGGGCTACACCTTC. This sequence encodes CASSPPGGVGGYTF.

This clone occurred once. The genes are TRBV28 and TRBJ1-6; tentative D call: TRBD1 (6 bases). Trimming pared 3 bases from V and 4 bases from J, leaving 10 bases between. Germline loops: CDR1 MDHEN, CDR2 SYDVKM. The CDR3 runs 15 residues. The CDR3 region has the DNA TGTGCCAGCAGTTTTACAGGGAAATATAATTCACCCCTCCACTTT. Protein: CASSFTGKYNSPLHF. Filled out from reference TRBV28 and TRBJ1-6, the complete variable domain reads DVKVTQSSRYLVKRTGEKVFLECVQDMDHENMFWYRQDPGLGLRLIYFSYDVKMKEKGDIPEGYSVSREKKERFSLILESASTNQTSMYLCASSFTGKYNSPLHFGNGTRLTVT.

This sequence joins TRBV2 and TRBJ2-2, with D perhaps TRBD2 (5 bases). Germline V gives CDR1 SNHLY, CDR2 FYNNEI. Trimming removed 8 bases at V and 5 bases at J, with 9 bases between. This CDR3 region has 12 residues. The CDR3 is CASREGTGELFF. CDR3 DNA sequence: TGTGCCAGCCGGGAAGGGACCGGGGAGCTGTTTTTT.

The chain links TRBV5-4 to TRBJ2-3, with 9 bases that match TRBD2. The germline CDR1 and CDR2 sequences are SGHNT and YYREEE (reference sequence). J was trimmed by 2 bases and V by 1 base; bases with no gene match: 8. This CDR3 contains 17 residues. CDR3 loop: CASSLYAGGILTDTQYF. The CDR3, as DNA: TGTGCCAGCAGCTTGTATGCGGGAGGGATTCTCACAGATACGCAGTATTTT. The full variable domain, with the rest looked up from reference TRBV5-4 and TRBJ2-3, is ETGVTQSPTHLIKTRGQQVTLRCSSQSGHNTVSWYQQALGQGPQFIFQYYREEENGRGNFPPRFSGLQFPNYSSELNVNALELDDSALYLCASSLYAGGILTDTQYFGPGTRLTVL.

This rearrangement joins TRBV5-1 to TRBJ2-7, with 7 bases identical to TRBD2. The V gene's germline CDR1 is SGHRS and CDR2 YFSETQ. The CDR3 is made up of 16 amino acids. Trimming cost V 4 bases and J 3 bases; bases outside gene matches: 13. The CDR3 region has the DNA TGCGCCAGCAGCCTAACATTGATGAGCGGGATCTACGAGCAGTACTTC. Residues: CASSLTLMSGIYEQYF. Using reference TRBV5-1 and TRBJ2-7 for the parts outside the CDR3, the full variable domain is KAGVTQTPRYLIKTRGQQVTLSCSPISGHRSVSWYQQTPGQGLQFLFEYFSETQRNKGNFPGRFSGRQFSNSRSEMNVSTLELGDSALYLCASSLTLMSGIYEQYFGPGTRLTVT.

CDR3 sequence (DNA): TGTGCCATCAGTGACAAAATTAATCAGCCCCAGCATTTT. As protein: CAISDKINQPQHF. This chain uses TRBV10-3 with TRBJ1-5; D unresolved. The V gene's germline CDR1 is ENHRY and CDR2 SYGVKD. The CDR3 extends over 13 amino acids. Between the trimmed V and J ends, which lost 3 bases and 4 bases, there was a span of 7 bases.

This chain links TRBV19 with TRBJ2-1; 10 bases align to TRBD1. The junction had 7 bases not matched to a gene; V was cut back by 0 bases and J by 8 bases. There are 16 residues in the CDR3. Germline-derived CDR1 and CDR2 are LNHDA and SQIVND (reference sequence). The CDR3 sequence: CASSIEYRDRGYEQFF. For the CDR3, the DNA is TGTGCCAGTAGTATAGAATACCGGGACAGGGGATATGAGCAGTTCTTC.

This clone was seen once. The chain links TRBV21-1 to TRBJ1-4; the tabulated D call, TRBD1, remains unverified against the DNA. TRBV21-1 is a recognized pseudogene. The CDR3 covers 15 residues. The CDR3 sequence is CASSRTGAGEEKLFF. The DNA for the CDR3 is TGTGCCAGCAGCAGAACAGGGGCAGGGGAGGAAAAACTGTTTTTT.

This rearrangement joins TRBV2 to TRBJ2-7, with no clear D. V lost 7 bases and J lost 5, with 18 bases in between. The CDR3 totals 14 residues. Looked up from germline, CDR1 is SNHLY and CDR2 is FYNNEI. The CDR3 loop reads CASNGLITVHEQYF. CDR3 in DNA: TGTGCCAGCAACGGCCTTATCACAGTCCACGAGCAGTACTTC.

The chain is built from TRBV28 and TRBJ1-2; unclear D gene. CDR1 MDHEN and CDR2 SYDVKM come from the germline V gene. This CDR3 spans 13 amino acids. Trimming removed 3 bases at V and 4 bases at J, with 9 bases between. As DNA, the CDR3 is TGTGCCAGCAGTTTTTTGGCGAGCTATGGCTACACCTTC. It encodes CASSFLASYGYTF.